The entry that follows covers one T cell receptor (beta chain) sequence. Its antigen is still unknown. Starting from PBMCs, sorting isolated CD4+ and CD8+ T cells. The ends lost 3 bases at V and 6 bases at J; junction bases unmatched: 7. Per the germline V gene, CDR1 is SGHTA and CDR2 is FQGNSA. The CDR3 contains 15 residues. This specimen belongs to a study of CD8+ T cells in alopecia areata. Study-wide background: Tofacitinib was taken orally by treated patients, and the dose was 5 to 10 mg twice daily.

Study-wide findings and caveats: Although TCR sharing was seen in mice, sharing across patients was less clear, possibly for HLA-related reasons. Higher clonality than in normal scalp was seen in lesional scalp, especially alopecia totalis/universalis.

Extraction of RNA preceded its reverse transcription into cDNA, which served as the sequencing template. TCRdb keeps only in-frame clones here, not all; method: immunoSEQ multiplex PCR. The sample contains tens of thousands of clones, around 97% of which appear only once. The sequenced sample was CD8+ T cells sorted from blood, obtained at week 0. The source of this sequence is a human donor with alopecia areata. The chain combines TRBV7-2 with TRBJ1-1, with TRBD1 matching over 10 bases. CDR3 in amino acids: CASSFRTGGHAEAFF. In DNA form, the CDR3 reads TGTGCCAGCAGCTTCCGGACAGGGGGTCATGCTGAAGCTTTCTTT.